These 24 T cell receptor beta chains came from one sample sequenced in a study of T cells after yellow fever vaccination. TCRdb analysed the 5' RACE reads with MiXCR anew, one entry per CDR3 protein. In the table there are about 350,000 distinct CDR3 sequences, roughly 8.4% of which are singletons. This specimen was PBMCs, taken 35 to 50 days after the first yellow fever vaccination. These receptors all come from a man younger than 30 who received the YFV17D yellow fever vaccine.

This clonotype was counted only a few times. V gene TRBV11-2 combines with J gene TRBJ2-3; possible D gene TRBD1, 6 bases. V shed 1 base and J shed 4 bases, with 12 bases lying between them. This CDR3 has 15 amino acids. The germline CDR1 and CDR2 sequences are SGHAT and FQNNGV. CDR3 in DNA: TGTGCCAGCAGCTTAGGAGGGGGTCGCCCAGATACGCAGTATTTT. It specifies CASSLGGGRPDTQYF. The complete variable domain, with remaining parts taken from reference TRBV11-2 and TRBJ2-3, reads EAGVAQSPRYKIIEKRQSVAFWCNPISGHATLYWYQQILGQGPKLLIQFQNNGVVDDSQLPKDRFSAERLKGVDSTLKIQPAKLEDSAVYLCASSLGGGRPDTQYFGPGTRLTVL.

This chain uses TRBV7-2 with TRBJ2-3; unclear D gene. Germline CDR1 is SGHTA and CDR2 is FQGNSA. The CDR3 is made up of 14 amino acids. V was shortened by 5 bases and J by 2 bases, with 11 bases between the two germline ends. CDR3: CASSLGWITDTQYF. CDR3 in DNA: TGTGCCAGCAGCCTCGGATGGATCACAGATACGCAGTATTTT. Full variable domain (outside the CDR3, taken from reference TRBV7-2 and TRBJ2-3): GAGVSQSPSNKVTEKGKDVELRCDPISGHTALYWYRQSLGQGLEFLIYFQGNSAPDKSGLPSDRFSAERTGGSVSTLTIQRTQQEDSAVYLCASSLGWITDTQYFGPGTRLTVL.

The V call is TRBV7-8, the J call TRBJ1-2, with D perhaps matching TRBD1 (5 bases). CDR3 size: 15 residues. With 5 bases removed from V and 0 bases from J, the gap between germline ends came to 13 bases. The germline gives CDR1 SGHVS, CDR2 FQNEAQ. Here the CDR3 reads CASSHLRGSNYGYTF. The CDR3 DNA sequence: TGTGCCAGCAGCCATCTACGGGGGTCTAACTATGGCTACACCTTC.

This clonotype was detected a few times. The rearrangement links TRBV5-5 to TRBJ2-7, with TRBD1 identical over 8 bases. V shed 1 base and J 0 bases; nucleotides not matched to a gene: 6. Germline loops: CDR1 SGHKS, CDR2 YYEKEE (reference sequence). The CDR3 has 16 residues. CDR3 loop: CASSLRTGQTSYEQYV. The CDR3, as DNA: TGTGCCAGCAGCTTGCGGACAGGGCAAACCTCCTACGAGCAGTACGTC.

The rearrangement uses TRBV29-1 and TRBJ1-5, with 8 positions matching TRBD1. Germline V gene data show CDR1 as SQVTM and CDR2 as ANQGSEA. The CDR3 has 15 amino acids. Trimming took 6 bases from V and 1 from J; bases not matched to a gene: 8. The CDR3 spells CSVKTGTGSNQPQHF. The CDR3, as DNA: TGCAGCGTAAAAACCGGGACAGGCAGCAATCAGCCCCAGCATTTT.

This clonotype has only a few counts. This rearrangement joins TRBV5-1 to TRBJ1-6; no definite D call. V was cut by 1 base and J by 0 bases, with 8 bases left in between. The CDR3 totals 16 residues. CDR1 is SGHRS and CDR2 is YFSETQ in the germline V gene. The DNA of the CDR3 is TGCGCCAGCAGCTTGTATCAGAGCTCCTATAATTCACCCCTCCACTTT. Protein product: CASSLYQSSYNSPLHF. The variable domain in full, with the rest retrieved from reference TRBV5-1 and TRBJ1-6, is KAGVTQTPRYLIKTRGQQVTLSCSPISGHRSVSWYQQTPGQGLQFLFEYFSETQRNKGNFPGRFSGRQFSNSRSEMNVSTLELGDSALYLCASSLYQSSYNSPLHFGNGTRLTVT.

The V and J genes are TRBV6-5 and TRBJ1-6; 7 nucleotides line up with TRBD1. The V gene end was trimmed by 3 bases and the J gene end by 8 bases; junction bases not matched to a gene: 7. This CDR3 spans 15 amino acids. Germline V lookup: CDR1 MNHEY, CDR2 SVGAGI. CDR3 DNA: TGTGCCAGCAGTTATGACGACAGGGACTATTCACCCCTCCACTTT. Amino acids: CASSYDDRDYSPLHF.

J is TRBJ1-2 and V is TRBV2; no reliable D call. CDR3 size: 19 residues. Germline V lookup: CDR1 SNHLY, CDR2 FYNNEI. V was trimmed by 3 bases and J by 3 bases, leaving 26 bases between them. CDR3 DNA: TGTGCCAGCAGTGATCCACGTGGAATCACTGCCCGGGTCGACTATGGCTACACCTTC. Translated: CASSDPRGITARVDYGYTF.

This clonotype was found many times. The chain employs TRBV7-2 and TRBJ2-3; 13 positions agree with TRBD2. The CDR3 loop spans 16 amino acids. The junction had 6 bases not matched to a gene; V was cut back by 5 bases and J by 4 bases. Germline loops: CDR1 SGHTA, CDR2 FQGNSA. CDR3 coding DNA: TGTGCCAGCAGCCTGCGACTAGCGGGGGGCTCAGATACGCAGTATTTT. Encoded protein: CASSLRLAGGSDTQYF.

This clonotype was seen a few times. This chain uses TRBV7-9 with TRBJ2-1; D call uncertain. Trimming pared 3 bases from V and 8 bases from J, leaving 11 bases between. The CDR3 covers 13 residues. CDR1 is SEHNR, CDR2 FQNEAQ, per germline (reference sequence). CDR3 amino acids: CASSLSWEDEQFF. CDR3 sequence (DNA): TGTGCCAGCAGCTTGAGTTGGGAAGATGAGCAGTTCTTC.

This clonotype was recorded at least ten times. V gene TRBV12-3 or TRBV12-4 combines with J gene TRBJ2-3, with unresolved D. V was pared by 5 bases and J by 3 bases, with 6 bases between. This CDR3 has 12 residues. The CDR3 protein is CASSPTTDTQYF. The CDR3 nucleotides read TGTGCCAGCAGTCCTACTACAGATACGCAGTATTTT.

The J gene is TRBJ2-7, the V gene TRBV28; 7 bases are a match to TRBD2. Germline V gene data show CDR1 as MDHEN and CDR2 as SYDVKM. V was pared by 2 bases and J by 0 bases, with 10 bases of the junction left unmatched. This CDR3 region has 17 residues. CDR3 sequence (DNA): TGTGCCAGCAGTTTAGTGGCTAGCGGAGCCCACTCCTACGAGCAGTACTTC. Its protein product is CASSLVASGAHSYEQYF.

This clonotype was seen a handful of times. The chain carries TRBV29-1 and TRBJ2-3; the match to TRBD2 covers 9 bases. Germline assignment: CDR1 SQVTM and CDR2 ANQGSEA. The length of the CDR3 is 15 residues. Trimming removed 1 base from V and 4 bases from J; junction bases left unmatched: 6. CDR3 in DNA: TGCAGCGTTGAAGGCGGCGGGGGGGCGTCAGATACGCAGTATTTT. Protein sequence: CSVEGGGGASDTQYF.

The CDR3 protein is CASSSRREFYEQYF. In DNA, the CDR3 is TGTGCCAGCAGCTCCCGGAGGGAGTTCTACGAGCAGTACTTC. V is TRBV13 and J is TRBJ2-7, with a tentative D call TRBD2 (6 bases). The CDR3 length is 14 residues. Germline V gene sequence: CDR1 PRHDT, CDR2 FYEKMQ (reference sequence). V lost 4 bases, J lost 3 bases, and 13 bases lay in between.

The chain couples TRBV7-2 to TRBJ1-5; D is ambiguous. CDR3 length equals 14 residues. Looked up from germline, CDR1 is SGHTA and CDR2 is FQGNSA. Trimming removed 1 base at V and 6 bases at J, with 10 bases between. The CDR3 is CASSLEVERQPQHF. The CDR3, as DNA: TGTGCCAGCAGCTTAGAGGTAGAACGTCAGCCCCAGCATTTT. Drawing the rest from reference TRBV7-2 and TRBJ1-5, the complete variable domain is GAGVSQSPSNKVTEKGKDVELRCDPISGHTALYWYRQSLGQGLEFLIYFQGNSAPDKSGLPSDRFSAERTGGSVSTLTIQRTQQEDSAVYLCASSLEVERQPQHFGDGTRLSIL.

The CDR3 loop reads CASRGRGLTGELFF. The CDR3 bases are TGTGCCAGCAGGGGCAGGGGACTTACTGGGGAGCTGTTTTTT. The chain recombines TRBV28 with TRBJ2-2; D could derive from TRBD1 or TRBD2 (6 bases each). V was clipped by 6 bases and J by 8 bases, with 16 bases between them. The CDR3 has 14 amino acids. Germline values: CDR1 MDHEN, CDR2 SYDVKM.

This clonotype was seen only a few times. The chain combines TRBV7-2 with TRBJ1-1, with 7 bases identical to TRBD1. Germline V lookup: CDR1 SGHTA, CDR2 FQGNSA. The V gene end was trimmed by 5 bases and the J gene end by 7 bases; junction bases not matched to a gene: 7. CDR3 length equals 13 residues. The CDR3 sequence is CASSLVGDSEAFF. CDR3 in DNA: TGTGCCAGCAGCCTCGTGGGGGACAGTGAAGCTTTCTTT.

The gene calls are TRBV5-1 and TRBJ2-1; either TRBD1 or TRBD2 may fit D (5 bases each). Germline V gene data show CDR1 as SGHRS and CDR2 as YFSETQ. The CDR3 length is 16 residues. The ends were cut back, 4 bases at V and 6 bases at J, with 20 bases in the middle. For the CDR3, the DNA is TGCGCCAGCAGCGCAGCCGGGACCTCGGTGGGCAATGAGCAGTTCTTC. This encodes CASSAAGTSVGNEQFF.

This clonotype was detected only a few times. The chain recombines TRBV20-1 with TRBJ1-2, with 7 bases lining up with TRBD1. CDR3 size: 12 residues. Germline trimming cut 5 bases from V and 6 bases from J; bases unmatched to any gene: 6. The germline CDR1 and CDR2 sequences are DFQATT and SNEGSKA (reference sequence). In nucleotides, the CDR3 is TGCAGTGCTGTCAGGGGGAGGGATGGCTACACCTTC. It yields the protein CSAVRGRDGYTF.

The genes are TRBV24-1 and TRBJ1-1; a possible D gene is TRBD1 (5 bases). The germline V gene has CDR1 KGHDR and CDR2 SFDVKD. The V end was cut by 5 bases, the J end by 5 bases, with 8 bases between. This CDR3 comprises 12 residues. The CDR3 coding sequence is TGTGCCACCAGTGGCCAGGGAACTGAAGCTTTCTTT. Residues: CATSGQGTEAFF.

V is TRBV11-1 and J is TRBJ2-1; 12 positions match TRBD1. Germline V lookup: CDR1 SGHAT, CDR2 FQDESV (reference sequence). CDR3 length: 18 residues. The V segment lost 4 bases and the J segment 4 bases; nucleotides outside the gene matches: 11. CDR3 DNA: TGTGCCAGCAGCTCACCCGACGGGACAGGGGGCCGGTACAATGAGCAGTTCTTC. Encoded protein: CASSSPDGTGGRYNEQFF.

This chain uses TRBV12-3 or TRBV12-4 with TRBJ2-3; D is possibly TRBD1 or TRBD2 (5 bases each). The CDR3 is 16 amino acids. V was clipped by 4 bases and J by 0 bases, with 14 bases between them. The chain's CDR3 is CASSSGPGLSTDTQYF. CDR3 DNA sequence: TGTGCCAGCAGTTCCGGACCGGGGCTAAGCACAGATACGCAGTATTTT.

The J gene is TRBJ2-1, the V gene TRBV19; 7 positions agree with TRBD1. Germline CDR1 and CDR2: LNHDA and SQIVND (reference sequence). CDR3 size: 13 residues. V was clipped by 4 bases and J by 15 bases; unmatched bases: 12. CDR3 sequence: CASSTPWDSVSFF. In DNA form, the CDR3 reads TGTGCCAGTAGTACCCCCTGGGACAGCGTCTCGTTCTTC.

This clonotype was picked up a small number of times. The chain is built from TRBV6-1 and TRBJ2-2, with TRBD2 as a possible D gene (7 bases). Looked up from germline, CDR1 is MNHNS and CDR2 is SASEGT. V was shortened by 6 bases and J by 7 bases, with 18 bases between the two germline ends. The CDR3 runs to 15 residues. CDR3 DNA: TGTGCCAGCAGGGCCTTCTCGGGGGGCGGCGGGGAGCTGTTTTTT. This gives the protein CASRAFSGGGGELFF.